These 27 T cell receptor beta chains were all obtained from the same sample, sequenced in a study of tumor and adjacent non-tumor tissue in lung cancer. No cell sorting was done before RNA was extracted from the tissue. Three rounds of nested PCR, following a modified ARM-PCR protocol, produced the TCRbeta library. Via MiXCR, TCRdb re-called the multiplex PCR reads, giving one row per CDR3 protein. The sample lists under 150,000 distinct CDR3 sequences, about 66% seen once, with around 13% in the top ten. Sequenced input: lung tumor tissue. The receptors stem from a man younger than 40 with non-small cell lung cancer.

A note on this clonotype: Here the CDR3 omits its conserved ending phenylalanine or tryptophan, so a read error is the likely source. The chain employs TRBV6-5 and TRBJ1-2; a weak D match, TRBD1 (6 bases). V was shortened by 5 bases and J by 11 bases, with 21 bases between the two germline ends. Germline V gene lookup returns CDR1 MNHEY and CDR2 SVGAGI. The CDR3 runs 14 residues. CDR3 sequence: CASSTYGDGRGYTL. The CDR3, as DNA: TGTGCCAGCAGTACCTACGGGGATGGGAGGGGGTACACCTTA.

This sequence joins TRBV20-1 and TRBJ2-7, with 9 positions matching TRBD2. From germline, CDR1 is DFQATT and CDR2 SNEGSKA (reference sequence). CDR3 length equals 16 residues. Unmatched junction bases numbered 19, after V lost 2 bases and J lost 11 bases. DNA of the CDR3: TGCAGTGCTAGACCTATGACTAGCGGTAATTCCTATGAGAAGTACTTC. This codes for CSARPMTSGNSYEKYF.

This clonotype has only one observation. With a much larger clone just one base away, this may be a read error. CDR3 in DNA: TGCAGCGTTGATTTAGCGGATTTGGGGCAGTTCTTC. This encodes CSVDLADLGQFF. V and J are TRBV29-1 and TRBJ2-1, with D possibly being TRBD2 (6 bases). Germline V gene sequence: CDR1 SQVTM, CDR2 ANQGSEA. V was clipped by 3 bases and J by 12 bases, with 15 bases between them. The CDR3 contains 12 residues.

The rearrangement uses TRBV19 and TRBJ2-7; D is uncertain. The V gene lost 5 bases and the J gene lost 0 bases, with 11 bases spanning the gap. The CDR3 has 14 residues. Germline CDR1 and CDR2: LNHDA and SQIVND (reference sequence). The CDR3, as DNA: TGTGCCAGTAGTTCGGGCAGGAGCTCCTACGAGCAGTACTTC. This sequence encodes CASSSGRSSYEQYF. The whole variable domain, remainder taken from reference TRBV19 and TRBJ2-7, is DGGITQSPKYLFRKEGQNVTLSCEQNLNHDAMYWYRQDPGQGLRLIYYSQIVNDFQKGDIAEGYSVSREKKESFPLTVTSAQKNPTAFYLCASSSGRSSYEQYFGPGTRLTVT.

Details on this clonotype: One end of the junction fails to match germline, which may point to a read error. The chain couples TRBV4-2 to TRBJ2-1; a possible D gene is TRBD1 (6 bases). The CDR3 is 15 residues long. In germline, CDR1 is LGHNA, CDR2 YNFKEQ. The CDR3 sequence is CASCQEGEWGSEQFF. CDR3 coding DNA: TGTGCCAGCTGCCAAGAGGGGGAGTGGGGCAGTGAGCAGTTCTTC.

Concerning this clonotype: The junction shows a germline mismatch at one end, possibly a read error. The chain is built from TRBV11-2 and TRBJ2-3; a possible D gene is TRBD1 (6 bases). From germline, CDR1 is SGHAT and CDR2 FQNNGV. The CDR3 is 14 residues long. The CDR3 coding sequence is TGTGCCAGCAGCTTAGTAGGGGACACAGATGCGCAGTATTTT. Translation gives CASSLVGDTDAQYF.

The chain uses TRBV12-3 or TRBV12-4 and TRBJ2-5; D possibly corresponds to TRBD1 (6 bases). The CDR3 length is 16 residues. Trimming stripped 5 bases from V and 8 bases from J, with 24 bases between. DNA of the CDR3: TGTGCCAGCAGTGCCCACAGGGCTGGTGTAGGAGATACCCAGTACTTC. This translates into CASSAHRAGVGDTQYF.

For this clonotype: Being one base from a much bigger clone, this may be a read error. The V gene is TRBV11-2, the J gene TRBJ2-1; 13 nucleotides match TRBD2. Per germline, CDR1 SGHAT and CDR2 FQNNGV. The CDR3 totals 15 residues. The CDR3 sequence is CASSPTSGGYIEQFF. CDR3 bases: TGTGCCAGCAGCCCGACTAGCGGGGGGTACATTGAGCAGTTCTTC.

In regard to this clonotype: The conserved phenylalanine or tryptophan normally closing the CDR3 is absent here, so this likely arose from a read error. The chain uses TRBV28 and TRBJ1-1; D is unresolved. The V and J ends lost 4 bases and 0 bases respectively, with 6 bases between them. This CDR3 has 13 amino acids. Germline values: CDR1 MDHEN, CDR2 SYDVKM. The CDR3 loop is CASSSGVNTEAFC. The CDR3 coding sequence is TGTGCCAGCAGTTCTGGAGTGAACACTGAAGCTTTCTGT.

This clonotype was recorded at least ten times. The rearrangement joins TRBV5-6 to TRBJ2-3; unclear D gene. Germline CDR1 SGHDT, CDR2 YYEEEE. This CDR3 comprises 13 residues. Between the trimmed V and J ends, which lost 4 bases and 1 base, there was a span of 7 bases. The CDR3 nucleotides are TGTGCCAGCAGCCGCCCCGGCACAGATACGCAGTATTTT. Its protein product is CASSRPGTDTQYF.

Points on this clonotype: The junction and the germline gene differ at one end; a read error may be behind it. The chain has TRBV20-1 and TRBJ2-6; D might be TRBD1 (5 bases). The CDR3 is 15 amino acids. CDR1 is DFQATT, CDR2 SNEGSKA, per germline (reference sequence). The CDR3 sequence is CSAKDLSSGANILTF. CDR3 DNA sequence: TGCAGCGCTAAGGACCTGAGCTCTGGGGCCAACATCCTGACTTTC.

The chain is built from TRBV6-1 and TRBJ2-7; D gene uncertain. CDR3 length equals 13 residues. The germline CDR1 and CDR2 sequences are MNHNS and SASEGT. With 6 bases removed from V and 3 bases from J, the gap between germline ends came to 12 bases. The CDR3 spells CASSEWYGYEQYF. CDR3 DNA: TGTGCCAGCAGCGAATGGTACGGCTACGAGCAGTACTTC.

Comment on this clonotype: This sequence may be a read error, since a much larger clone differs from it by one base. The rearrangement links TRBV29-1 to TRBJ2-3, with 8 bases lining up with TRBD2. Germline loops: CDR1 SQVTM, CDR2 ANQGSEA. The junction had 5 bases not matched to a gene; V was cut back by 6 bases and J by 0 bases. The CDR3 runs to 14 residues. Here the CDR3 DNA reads TGCAGCGTGACACTAGCGGTGAGCACAGATACGCAGTATTTT. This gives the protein CSVTLAVSTDTQYF.

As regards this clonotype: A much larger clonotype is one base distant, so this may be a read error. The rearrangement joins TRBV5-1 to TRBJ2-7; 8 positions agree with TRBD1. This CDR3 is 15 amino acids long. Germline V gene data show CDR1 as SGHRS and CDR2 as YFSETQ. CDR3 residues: CTSSLSGQASYEQYF. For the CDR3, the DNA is TGCACCAGCAGCTTGTCGGGACAGGCAAGTTACGAGCAGTACTTC.

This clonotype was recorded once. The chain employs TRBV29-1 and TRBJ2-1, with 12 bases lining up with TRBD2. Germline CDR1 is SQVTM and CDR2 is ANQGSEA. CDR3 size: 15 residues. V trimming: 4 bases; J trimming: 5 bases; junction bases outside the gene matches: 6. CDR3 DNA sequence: TGCAGCGTTGGCGGGACTAGCGGGCGAAACAATGAGCAGTTCTTC. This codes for CSVGGTSGRNNEQFF.

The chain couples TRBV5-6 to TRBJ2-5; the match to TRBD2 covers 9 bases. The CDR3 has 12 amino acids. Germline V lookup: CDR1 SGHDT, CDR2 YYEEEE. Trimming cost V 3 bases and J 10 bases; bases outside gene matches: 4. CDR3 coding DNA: TGTGCCAGCAGCTCTTTAGCGGGGGTCCAGTACTTC. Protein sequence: CASSSLAGVQYF.

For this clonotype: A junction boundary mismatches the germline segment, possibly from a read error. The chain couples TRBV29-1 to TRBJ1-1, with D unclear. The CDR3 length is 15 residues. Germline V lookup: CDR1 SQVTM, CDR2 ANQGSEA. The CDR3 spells CSVLGVGGVNAEALF. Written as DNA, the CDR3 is TGCAGCGTTTTGGGCGTCGGCGGGGTGAACGCTGAAGCTCTCTTT.

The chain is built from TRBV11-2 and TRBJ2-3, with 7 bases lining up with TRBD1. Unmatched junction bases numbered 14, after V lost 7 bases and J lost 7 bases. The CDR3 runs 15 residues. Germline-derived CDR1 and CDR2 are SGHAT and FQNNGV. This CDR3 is CASTQRGGEGNTQYF. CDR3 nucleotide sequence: TGTGCCAGCACCCAGAGAGGGGGCGAGGGAAATACGCAGTATTTT.

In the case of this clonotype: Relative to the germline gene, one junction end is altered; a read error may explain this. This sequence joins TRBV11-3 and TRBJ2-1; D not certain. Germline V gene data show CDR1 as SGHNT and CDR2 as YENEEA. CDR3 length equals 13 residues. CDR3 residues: CASSFGNYNEQSF. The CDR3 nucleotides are TGTGCCAGCAGCTTTGGGAACTACAATGAGCAGTCCTTC. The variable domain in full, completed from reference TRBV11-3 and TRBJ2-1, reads EAGVVQSPRYKIIEKKQPVAFWCNPISGHNTLYWYLQNLGQGPELLIRYENEEAVDDSQLPKDRFSAERLKGVDSTLKIQPAELGDSAVYLCASSFGNYNEQSFGPGTRLTVL.

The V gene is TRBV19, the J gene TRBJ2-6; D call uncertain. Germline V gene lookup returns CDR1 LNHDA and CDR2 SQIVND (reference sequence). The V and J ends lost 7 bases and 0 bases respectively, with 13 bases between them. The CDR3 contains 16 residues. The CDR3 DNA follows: TGTGCCAGTACCCAAGGTCTTATCTCTGGGGCCAACGTCCTGACTTTC. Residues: CASTQGLISGANVLTF.

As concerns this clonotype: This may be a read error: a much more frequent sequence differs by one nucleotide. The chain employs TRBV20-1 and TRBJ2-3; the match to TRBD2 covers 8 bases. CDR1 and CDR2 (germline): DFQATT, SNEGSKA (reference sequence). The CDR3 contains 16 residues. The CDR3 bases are TGCGGTGCTAGAGCGCTCGGGACTAGGGGCACAGATACGCAGTATTTT. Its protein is CGARALGTRGTDTQYF.

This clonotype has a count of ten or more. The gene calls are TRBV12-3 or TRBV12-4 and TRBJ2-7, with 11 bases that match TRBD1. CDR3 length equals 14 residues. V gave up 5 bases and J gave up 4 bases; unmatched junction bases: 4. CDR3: CASSPGQGAYEQYF. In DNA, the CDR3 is TGTGCCAGCAGTCCTGGACAGGGGGCGTACGAGCAGTACTTC.

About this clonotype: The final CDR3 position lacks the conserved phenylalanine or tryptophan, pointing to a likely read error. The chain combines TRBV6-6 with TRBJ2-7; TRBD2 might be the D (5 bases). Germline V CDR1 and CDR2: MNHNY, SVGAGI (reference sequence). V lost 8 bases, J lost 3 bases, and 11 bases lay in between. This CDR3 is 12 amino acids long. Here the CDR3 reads CASGLAVYEQYI. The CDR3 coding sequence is TGTGCCAGCGGCCTAGCTGTCTACGAGCAGTACATC.

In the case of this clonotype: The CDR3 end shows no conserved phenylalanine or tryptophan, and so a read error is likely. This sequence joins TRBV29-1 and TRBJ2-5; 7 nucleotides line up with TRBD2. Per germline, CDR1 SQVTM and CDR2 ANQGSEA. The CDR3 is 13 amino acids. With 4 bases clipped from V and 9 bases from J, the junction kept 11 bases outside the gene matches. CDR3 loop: CSVGQERGRAQYY. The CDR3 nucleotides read TGCAGCGTTGGTCAAGAGCGGGGAAGGGCCCAGTACTAC.

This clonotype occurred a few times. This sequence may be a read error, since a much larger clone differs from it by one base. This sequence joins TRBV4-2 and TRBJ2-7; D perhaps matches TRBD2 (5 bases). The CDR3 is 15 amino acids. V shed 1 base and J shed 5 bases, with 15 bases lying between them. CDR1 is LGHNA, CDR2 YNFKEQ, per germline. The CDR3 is CASSQAPDLAHEQYF. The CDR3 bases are TGTGCCAGCAGCCAAGCCCCGGACTTAGCCCACGAGCAGTACTTC.

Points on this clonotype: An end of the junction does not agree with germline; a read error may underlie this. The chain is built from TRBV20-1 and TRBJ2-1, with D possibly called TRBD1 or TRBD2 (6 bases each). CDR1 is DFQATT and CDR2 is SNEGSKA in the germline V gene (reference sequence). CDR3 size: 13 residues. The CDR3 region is CGARRGAAGEQSF. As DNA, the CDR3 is TGCGGTGCTAGAAGGGGGGCAGCGGGTGAGCAGTCCTTC.

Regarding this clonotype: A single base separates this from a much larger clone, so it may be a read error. CDR3: CSVGAGHRETQYF. Written as DNA, the CDR3 is TGCAGCGTTGGTGCGGGACACCGAGAGACCCAGTACTTC. The chain carries TRBV29-1 and TRBJ2-5; the D call may be TRBD1 or TRBD2 (6 bases each). The CDR3 is 13 amino acids. V gave up 4 bases and J gave up 4 bases, with 13 bases separating them. Germline CDR1 is SQVTM and CDR2 is ANQGSEA.